These 25 T cell receptor beta chains originate from one sample sequenced in a study of shared clonotypes between healthy human individuals. Libraries were prepared by immunoSEQ multiplex PCR; TCRdb keeps only in-frame clonotypes and omits some of them. The sample lists some 1,600,000 clones; 98% were seen once. Input material: naive CD4+ T cells sorted from blood. As for subset: CD45RA+ positively selected. These receptors all stem from a man aged 25-45 years in good health.

This rearrangement joins TRBV5-8 to TRBJ2-7, with TRBD1 identical over 7 bases. The germline CDR1 and CDR2 sequences are SGHTS and YDEGEE. There are 13 residues in the CDR3. The J segment lost 6 bases and the V segment lost 3 bases, leaving 6 bases of the junction unmatched. For the CDR3, the DNA is TGTGCCAGCAGCTACAGGGGACGCGGCGAGCAGTACTTC. Its translation: CASSYRGRGEQYF.

The rearrangement uses TRBV18 and TRBJ2-3; D is unresolved. The CDR3 totals 12 residues. Trimming removed 3 bases from V and 9 bases from J, with 10 bases in between. CDR1 KGHSH and CDR2 LQKENI come from the germline V gene. The CDR3 bases are TGTGCCAGCTCACCGGCAGCCGGCACGCAGTATTTT. It specifies CASSPAAGTQYF.

The V and J genes are TRBV15 and TRBJ2-2; the D is unclear. Germline values: CDR1 LNHNV, CDR2 YYDKDF (reference sequence). Trimming took 4 bases from V and 0 from J, leaving 15 bases between them. The CDR3 totals 17 residues. The CDR3 DNA reads as TGTGCCACCAGCAACCTTTGGGCCGATCCGAACACCGGGGAGCTGTTTTTT. Translated, it gives CATSNLWADPNTGELFF.

V gene TRBV18 combines with J gene TRBJ2-1, with D perhaps being TRBD1 or TRBD2 (5 bases each). The CDR3 runs 14 residues. The V end lost 3 bases, the J end lost 2 bases, and 8 bases lay between the germline ends. CDR1 is KGHSH and CDR2 is LQKENI in the germline V gene. CDR3: CASSPGRTYNEQFF. CDR3 bases: TGTGCCAGCTCACCGGGACGGACCTACAATGAGCAGTTCTTC.

The chain has TRBV4-1 and TRBJ2-2; possibly TRBD2 for D (5 bases). V was pared by 2 bases and J by 2 bases, with 9 bases between. Germline CDR1 MGHRA, CDR2 YSYEKL. The CDR3 sequence is 15 residues long. This CDR3 reads CASSQNGLNTGELFF. The CDR3 nucleotides are TGCGCCAGCAGCCAAAACGGACTTAACACCGGGGAGCTGTTTTTT.

This chain joins TRBV4-2 and TRBJ2-1, with 7 bases identical to TRBD2. Germline trimming cut 1 base from V and 6 bases from J; bases unmatched to any gene: 6. Germline values: CDR1 LGHNA, CDR2 YNFKEQ. CDR3 length: 15 residues. CDR3 DNA: TGTGCCAGCAGCCAAGCTACTAGCGCCTTCAATGAGCAGTTCTTC. As protein: CASSQATSAFNEQFF.

The rearrangement links TRBV5-1 to TRBJ2-7; perhaps D is TRBD1 or TRBD2 (6 bases each). V dropped 0 bases and J dropped 5 bases, with 12 bases sitting between them. Germline CDR1 and CDR2: SGHRS and YFSETQ. This CDR3 is 14 amino acids long. The CDR3 sequence is CASSLGGDTHEQYF. The DNA of the CDR3 is TGCGCCAGCAGCTTGGGCGGGGACACCCACGAGCAGTACTTC.

The chain couples TRBV4-1 to TRBJ2-3, with D perhaps matching TRBD1 or TRBD2 (5 bases each). Germline V gene data show CDR1 as MGHRA and CDR2 as YSYEKL. Trimming shortened V by 0 bases and J by 3 bases, and 10 bases separated the two germline ends. The CDR3 is 15 amino acids. CDR3 nucleotide sequence: TGCGCCAGCAGCCAAGATGATGGGGGTACAGATACGCAGTATTTT. Protein: CASSQDDGGTDTQYF.

The chain is built from TRBV5-1 and TRBJ2-1; perhaps D is TRBD1 or TRBD2 (6 bases each). Germline V gene data show CDR1 as SGHRS and CDR2 as YFSETQ. The V end lost 2 bases, the J end lost 4 bases, and 10 bases lay between the germline ends. CDR3 size: 14 residues. The chain's CDR3 is CASSFQGGYNEQFF. CDR3 coding DNA: TGCGCCAGCAGCTTTCAAGGGGGGTACAATGAGCAGTTCTTC. Together with reference TRBV5-1 and TRBJ2-1, the CDR3 gives the full variable domain: KAGVTQTPRYLIKTRGQQVTLSCSPISGHRSVSWYQQTPGQGLQFLFEYFSETQRNKGNFPGRFSGRQFSNSRSEMNVSTLELGDSALYLCASSFQGGYNEQFFGPGTRLTVL.

This chain links TRBV5-1 with TRBJ1-4, with D tentatively TRBD1 (6 bases). Trimming took off 0 bases at V and 0 bases at J, with 15 bases between the two ends. Per the germline V gene, CDR1 is SGHRS and CDR2 is YFSETQ. The CDR3 sequence is 18 residues long. The CDR3 protein is CASSLASAGVSTNEKLFF. Here the CDR3 DNA reads TGCGCCAGCAGCTTGGCATCCGCAGGGGTTTCAACTAATGAAAAACTGTTTTTT.

This sequence joins TRBV7-6 and TRBJ2-2; D uncertain. The CDR3 length is 15 residues. The V and J ends lost 1 base and 2 bases respectively, with 8 bases between them. The germline V gene encodes CDR1 SGHVS and CDR2 FNYEAQ. In DNA form, the CDR3 reads TGTGCCAGCAGCTTAGTTCTCAGAAACACCGGGGAGCTGTTTTTT. Translated, it gives CASSLVLRNTGELFF.

The gene calls are TRBV29-1 and TRBJ2-5; D possibly corresponds to TRBD2 (5 bases). The CDR3 is made up of 13 amino acids. Germline V gene sequence: CDR1 SQVTM, CDR2 ANQGSEA. Trimming left V 0 bases short and J 3 bases short, with 8 bases between. This CDR3 reads CSVEESGEETQYF. In DNA, the CDR3 is TGCAGCGTTGAAGAATCCGGGGAAGAGACCCAGTACTTC.

The V and J genes are TRBV30 and TRBJ2-2, with D perhaps TRBD2 (6 bases). The CDR3 contains 14 residues. Trimming cost V 8 bases and J 5 bases, with 18 bases left between them. Germline CDR1 and CDR2: GTSNPN and SVGIG (reference sequence). For the CDR3, the DNA is TGTGCCGCGAAGATGTTAGCGGAAACCGGGGAGCTGTTTTTT. It translates to CAAKMLAETGELFF.

The gene calls are TRBV14 and TRBJ1-1; D not certain. Trimming removed 4 bases at V and 6 bases at J, with 12 bases between. CDR3 length equals 13 residues. Germline CDR1 SGHDN, CDR2 FVKESK. CDR3 in amino acids: CASSLIRRAEAFF. CDR3 DNA sequence: TGTGCCAGCAGCCTTATACGGCGGGCTGAAGCTTTCTTT.

V is TRBV18 and J is TRBJ2-5; 8 bases are a match to TRBD2. V was clipped by 1 base and J by 1 base; unmatched bases: 5. CDR3 size: 16 residues. From germline, CDR1 is KGHSH and CDR2 LQKENI. CDR3 coding DNA: TGTGCCAGCTCACCACTGCTAGCGGGCATCCAAGAGACCCAGTACTTC. Translating gives CASSPLLAGIQETQYF.

The V gene is TRBV5-4, the J gene TRBJ1-1; D is ambiguous. Trimming pared 1 base from V and 1 base from J, leaving 11 bases between. This CDR3 has 15 amino acids. Per germline, CDR1 SGHNT and CDR2 YYREEE (reference sequence). For the CDR3, the DNA is TGTGCCAGCAGCTTGTCGGCGGCGGGGAACACTGAAGCTTTCTTT. This codes for CASSLSAAGNTEAFF.

V gene TRBV9 combines with J gene TRBJ2-5, with 7 positions matching TRBD1. CDR1 and CDR2 from the germline V gene are SGDLS and YYNGEE. There are 16 residues in the CDR3. The V segment lost 1 base and the J segment 5 bases; nucleotides outside the gene matches: 11. CDR3 sequence: CASSVRDKGAAETQYF. The CDR3 nucleotides read TGTGCCAGCAGCGTAAGGGACAAGGGGGCGGCGGAGACCCAGTACTTC. The full variable domain, rest sourced from reference TRBV9 and TRBJ2-5, is DSGVTQTPKHLITATGQRVTLRCSPRSGDLSVYWYQQSLDQGLQFLIQYYNGEERAKGNILERFSAQQFPDLHSELNLSSLELGDSALYFCASSVRDKGAAETQYFGPGTRLLVL.

With respect to this clone: A junction end diverges from the germline sequence, so it may reflect a read error. The CDR3 region is CASSLVAGGGANEQFF. CDR3 nucleotide sequence: TGTGCTAGCAGCTTAGTCGCGGGAGGGGGGGCCAATGAGCAGTTCTTC. This chain joins TRBV7-7 and TRBJ2-1, with TRBD2 matching over 9 bases. Germline assignment: CDR1 SSHAT and CDR2 FNYEAQ (reference sequence). This CDR3 region has 16 residues.

This chain uses TRBV28 with TRBJ1-2; 8 positions agree with TRBD1. CDR1 is MDHEN and CDR2 is SYDVKM in the germline V gene. With V trimmed by 8 bases and J by 3 bases, 8 bases remained unmatched. This CDR3 contains 14 residues. The CDR3 here is CASLRQGAHYGYTF. The CDR3 coding sequence is TGTGCCAGCCTACGGCAGGGGGCACACTATGGCTACACCTTC.

J is TRBJ1-5 and V is TRBV18; TRBD1 might be the D (6 bases). Between the trimmed V and J ends, which lost 3 bases and 3 bases, there was a span of 15 bases. This CDR3 region has 16 residues. CDR1 KGHSH and CDR2 LQKENI come from the germline V gene. CDR3: CASSPRKTGLNQPQHF. CDR3 nucleotide sequence: TGTGCCAGCTCACCCAGGAAAACAGGGCTCAATCAGCCCCAGCATTTT.

This clone has only a few counts. Within the sample, other DNA sequences also encode this same CDR3. V and J are TRBV18 and TRBJ1-1, with unresolved D. This CDR3 region has 13 residues. V was clipped by 1 base and J by 1 base, with 4 bases between them. Germline V gene sequence: CDR1 KGHSH, CDR2 LQKENI. Written as DNA, the CDR3 is TGTGCCAGCTCACCACAGGGGAACACTGAAGCTTTCTTT. Translating gives CASSPQGNTEAFF.

This clone was detected a few times. This rearrangement joins TRBV11-2 to TRBJ2-1; tentative D call: TRBD2 (5 bases). This CDR3 is built from 15 residues. Looked up from germline, CDR1 is SGHAT and CDR2 is FQNNGV. The V end lost 6 bases, the J end lost 9 bases, and 21 bases lay between the germline ends. The CDR3 region has the DNA TGTGCCAGCAGATCACTAAGGCGGGCCTTGGGTGAGCAGTTCTTC. It yields the protein CASRSLRRALGEQFF.

V and J are TRBV5-1 and TRBJ2-3, with 13 bases identical to TRBD2. This CDR3 spans 17 amino acids. V lost 3 bases to trimming and J lost 1 base; unmatched junction nucleotides: 5. Germline CDR1 and CDR2: SGHRS and YFSETQ. The CDR3 protein is CASSSWTSGSRTDTQYF. CDR3 DNA: TGCGCCAGCAGCTCGTGGACTAGCGGGAGTCGCACAGATACGCAGTATTTT.

The rearrangement links TRBV23-1 to TRBJ1-5; tentative D call: TRBD1 (6 bases). TRBV23-1 is marked as an open reading frame, function uncertain. V lost 6 bases and J lost 4, with 16 bases in between. The CDR3 extends over 15 amino acids. The CDR3 nucleotides are TGCGCCAGCAGAATGGACAGACTCCGGAATCAGCCCCAGCATTTT. It codes for CASRMDRLRNQPQHF.

J is TRBJ2-1 and V is TRBV5-1; 9 nucleotides agree with TRBD2. The CDR3 runs to 15 residues. V lost 0 bases to trimming and J lost 7 bases; unmatched junction nucleotides: 5. Germline values: CDR1 SGHRS, CDR2 YFSETQ. The CDR3, as DNA: TGCGCCAGCAGCTTGGAATTAGCGGGAGAAAATGAGCAGTTCTTC. Encoded protein: CASSLELAGENEQFF.